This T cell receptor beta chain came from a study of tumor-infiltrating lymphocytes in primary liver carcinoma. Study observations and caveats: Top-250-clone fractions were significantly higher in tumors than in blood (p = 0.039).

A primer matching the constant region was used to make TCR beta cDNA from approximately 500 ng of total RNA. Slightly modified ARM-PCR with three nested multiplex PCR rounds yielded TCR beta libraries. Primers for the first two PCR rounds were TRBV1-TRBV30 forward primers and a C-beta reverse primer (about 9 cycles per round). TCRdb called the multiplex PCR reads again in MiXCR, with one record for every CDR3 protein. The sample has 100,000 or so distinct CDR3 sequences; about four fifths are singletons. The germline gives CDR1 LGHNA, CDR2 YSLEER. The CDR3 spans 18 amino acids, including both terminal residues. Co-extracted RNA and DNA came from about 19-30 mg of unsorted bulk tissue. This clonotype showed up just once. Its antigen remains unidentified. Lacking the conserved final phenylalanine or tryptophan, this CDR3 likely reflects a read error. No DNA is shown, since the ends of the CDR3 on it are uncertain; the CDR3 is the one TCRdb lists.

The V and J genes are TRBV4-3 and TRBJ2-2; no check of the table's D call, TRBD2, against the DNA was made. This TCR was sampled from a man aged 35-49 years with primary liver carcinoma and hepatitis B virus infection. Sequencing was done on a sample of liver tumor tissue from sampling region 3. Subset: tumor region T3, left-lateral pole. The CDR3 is CASSQTTSGHTNTGELFC.